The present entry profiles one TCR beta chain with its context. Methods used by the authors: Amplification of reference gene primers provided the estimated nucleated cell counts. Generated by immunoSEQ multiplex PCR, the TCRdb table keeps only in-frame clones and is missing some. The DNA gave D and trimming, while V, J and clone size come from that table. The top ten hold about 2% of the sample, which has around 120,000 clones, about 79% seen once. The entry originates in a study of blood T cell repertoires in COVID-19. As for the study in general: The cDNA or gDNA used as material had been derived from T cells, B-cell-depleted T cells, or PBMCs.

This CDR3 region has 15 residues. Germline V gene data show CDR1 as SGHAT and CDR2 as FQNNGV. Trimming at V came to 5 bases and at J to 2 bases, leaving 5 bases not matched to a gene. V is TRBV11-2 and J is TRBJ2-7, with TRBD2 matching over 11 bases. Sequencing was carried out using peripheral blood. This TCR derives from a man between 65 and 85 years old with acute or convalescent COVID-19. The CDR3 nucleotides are TGTGCCAGCAGCCTCCGACTAGCGGGGCCCTACGAGCAGTACTTC. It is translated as CASSLRLAGPYEQYF.